This T cell receptor (beta chain) was found in a study of blood T cell repertoires in COVID-19. V gave up 4 bases and J gave up 2 bases, with 15 bases separating them. CDR1 MNHEY and CDR2 SVGEGT come from the germline V gene. The CDR3 contains 15 residues. Data came from immunoSEQ multiplex PCR; TCRdb stores just in-frame clones and leaves some out. In the table there are 35,000 to 50,000 clones, just over 85% of which are singletons. The specimen sequenced was peripheral blood. The chain has TRBV6-2 or TRBV6-3 and TRBJ2-7; D possibly corresponds to TRBD2 (6 bases). This TCR came from a man in his 60s with active COVID-19. The CDR3 loop reads CASSFEGLPTYEQYF. The CDR3 DNA reads TGTGCCAGCAGTTTCGAGGGACTTCCTACCTACGAGCAGTACTTC.